This T cell receptor (beta chain) was identified in a study of patients and donors after allogeneic stem cell transplantation. V was shortened by 5 bases and J by 2 bases, with 15 bases between the two germline ends. The CDR3 spans 16 residues. From germline, CDR1 is SGHVS and CDR2 FNYEAQ. TCRdb re-analysed the RT-PCR reads in MiXCR, keeping a single row per CDR3 protein. Of some 880,000 distinct CDR3 sequences listed, more than 15% are singletons. Source material: blood, either unsorted or a sorted T cell fraction (not recorded which). The clonotype originates from a human donor who was either an allogeneic HSCT recipient or a stem cell or donor lymphocyte infusion donor (not recorded which). It is not recorded whose cells these are; they may come from a transplant donor. The gene calls are TRBV7-6 and TRBJ1-4; a weak D match, TRBD1 (5 bases). CDR3 in amino acids: CASSPTRVGTNEKLFF. The CDR3, as DNA: TGTGCCAGCAGCCCAACCAGGGTGGGCACTAATGAAAAACTGTTTTTT.